The 9 T cell receptor beta chains reported below all come from one sample, sequenced in a study of T cell repertoires in cytomegalovirus infection (dated by TCRdb to between 2018 and 2021). The data were produced on an Illumina HiSeq 1500. The raw public data were reprocessed by TCRdb itself: fastp quality trimming at Q25, MiXCR clonotype calling, in-frame beta chains only. Duplicate CDR3 protein sequences are folded into a single record with the most common DNA and genes. Counted in this sample were about half a million distinct CDR3 sequences; about 42% of them appeared once. 40% to 50% of the sample is taken by the ten largest. No antigens are known for them. In the paper's terms, the treatment or condition label means: in vitro stimulation with specific CMV peptide epitopes to enrich CMV-specific T cells. Here the sequenced sample was cultured PBMCs, taken from culture after CMV antigen stimulation. All receptors derive from a human donor in good health (CMV status not recorded). Some clones in this sample may be carry-over from other donors' samples.

This clonotype was seen only a few times. The rearrangement uses TRBV12-3 or TRBV12-4 and TRBJ2-2; a weak D match, TRBD2 (5 bases). V gave up 10 bases and J gave up 7 bases, with 16 bases separating them. The CDR3 extends over 13 amino acids. In DNA, the CDR3 is TGTGCCATTCCAGAGGGCGGCGGCGGGGAGCTGTTTTTT. This gives the protein CAIPEGGGGELFF.

This clonotype was seen a handful of times. The V gene is TRBV6-1, the J gene TRBJ2-1, with 8 positions matching TRBD1. CDR3 length equals 16 residues. Trimming at V came to 2 bases and at J to 4 bases, leaving 7 bases not matched to a gene. CDR1 is MNHNS and CDR2 is SASEGT in the germline V gene. The CDR3 sequence is CASSERADRVYNEQFF. The CDR3 DNA is TGTGCCAGCAGTGAAAGGGCGGACAGGGTATACAATGAGCAGTTCTTC.

This clonotype came up a few times. The V call is TRBV12-3 or TRBV12-4, the J call TRBJ2-2; the D gene is possibly TRBD2 (6 bases). Trimming stripped 6 bases from V and 7 bases from J, with 24 bases between. This CDR3 comprises 17 residues. In DNA, the CDR3 is TGTGCCAGCAGCTCCCGGGACTCCTTCCCCTATCTCGGGGAGCTGTTTTTT. It encodes CASSSRDSFPYLGELFF.

The table lists this clonotype with a few counts. The V gene is TRBV7-2, the J gene TRBJ2-7; 7 nucleotides match TRBD2. Germline lookup yields CDR1 SGHTA and CDR2 FQGNSA. The junction had 9 bases not matched to a gene; V was cut back by 5 bases and J by 2 bases. The CDR3 extends over 15 amino acids. Here the CDR3 DNA reads TGTGCCAGCAGCGCGAATAGCGGGCCGGCCTACGAGCAGTACTTC. As protein: CASSANSGPAYEQYF.

V usage is TRBV5-4 and J usage is TRBJ2-5, with unresolved D. Trimming removed 4 bases from V and 1 base from J, with 14 bases in between. Germline CDR1 is SGHNT and CDR2 is YYREEE (reference sequence). The CDR3 is made up of 15 amino acids. CDR3 residues: CASSPFMVGQETQYF. The CDR3 DNA sequence: TGTGCCAGCAGCCCCTTTATGGTCGGCCAAGAGACCCAGTACTTC.

The chain employs TRBV7-4 and TRBJ2-5; D is uncertain. Germline V gene sequence: CDR1 SGHVT, CDR2 SQSDAQ. The CDR3 has 14 residues. The V gene lost 3 bases and the J gene lost 1 base, with 9 bases spanning the gap. Written as DNA, the CDR3 is TGTGCCAGCAGCTTTATGGGCATCCAAGAGACCCAGTACTTC. Protein sequence: CASSFMGIQETQYF.

V usage is TRBV9 and J usage is TRBJ2-7; no reliable D call. Trimming stripped 3 bases from V and 0 bases from J, with 10 bases between. This CDR3 is built from 14 residues. Germline loops: CDR1 SGDLS, CDR2 YYNGEE. CDR3 protein: CASSADLHSYEQYF. In DNA, the CDR3 is TGTGCCAGCAGCGCAGACCTGCACTCCTACGAGCAGTACTTC.

V usage is TRBV4-1 and J usage is TRBJ2-7; 10 bases match TRBD2. Germline lookup yields CDR1 MGHRA and CDR2 YSYEKL. The CDR3 runs to 15 residues. V lost 1 base to trimming and J lost 5 bases; unmatched junction nucleotides: 5. CDR3 sequence: CASSQGRLAGDEQYF. DNA of the CDR3: TGCGCCAGCAGCCAAGGGCGACTAGCGGGTGACGAGCAGTACTTC.

The V and J genes are TRBV5-1 and TRBJ2-1; 12 bases match TRBD2. CDR3 length equals 15 residues. V lost 3 bases, J lost 8 bases, and 6 bases stayed unmatched. Germline V gives CDR1 SGHRS, CDR2 YFSETQ. The CDR3 reads CASSSLAGGPYEQFF. As DNA, the CDR3 is TGCGCCAGCAGCTCCCTAGCGGGAGGGCCCTATGAGCAGTTCTTC.